What follows is one T cell receptor beta chain and its context. The data originate from a study of T cell changes during pregnancy in multiple sclerosis. Assay used: immunoSEQ multiplex PCR; TCRdb lists only in-frame clones, some missing. The sample lists approximately 85,000 clones, 80% to 95% occurring once. Germline CDR1 reads LNHDA; CDR2 reads SQIVND (reference sequence). J gave up 6 bases and V 5 bases, and 7 bases lay outside the gene matches. The CDR3 length is 16 residues. Specimen: peripheral blood, collected in the first trimester of pregnancy. This chain uses TRBV19 with TRBJ2-1; 13 nucleotides align to TRBD2. The sequence came from a female donor with multiple sclerosis, enrolled in a pregnancy study. This CDR3 reads CASSPLLAGGLNEQFF. CDR3 nucleotide sequence: TGTGCCAGTAGTCCACTACTAGCGGGAGGGCTCAATGAGCAGTTCTTC.